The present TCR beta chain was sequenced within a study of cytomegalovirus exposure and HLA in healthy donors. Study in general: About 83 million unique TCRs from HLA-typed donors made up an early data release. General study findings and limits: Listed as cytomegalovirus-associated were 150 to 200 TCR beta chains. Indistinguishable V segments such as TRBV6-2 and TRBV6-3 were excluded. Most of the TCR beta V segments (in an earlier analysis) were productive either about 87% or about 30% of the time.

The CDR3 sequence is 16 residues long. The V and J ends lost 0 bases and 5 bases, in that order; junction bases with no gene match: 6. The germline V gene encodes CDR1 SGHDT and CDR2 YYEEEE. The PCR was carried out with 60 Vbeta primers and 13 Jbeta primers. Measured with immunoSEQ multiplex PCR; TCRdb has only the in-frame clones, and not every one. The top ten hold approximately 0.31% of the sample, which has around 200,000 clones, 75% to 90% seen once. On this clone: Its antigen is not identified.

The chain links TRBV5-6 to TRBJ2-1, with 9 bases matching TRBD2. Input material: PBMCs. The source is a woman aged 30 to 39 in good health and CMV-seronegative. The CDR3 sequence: CASSLALTSGHNEQFF. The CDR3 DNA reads TGTGCCAGCAGCTTGGCCTTGACTAGCGGCCACAATGAGCAGTTCTTC.